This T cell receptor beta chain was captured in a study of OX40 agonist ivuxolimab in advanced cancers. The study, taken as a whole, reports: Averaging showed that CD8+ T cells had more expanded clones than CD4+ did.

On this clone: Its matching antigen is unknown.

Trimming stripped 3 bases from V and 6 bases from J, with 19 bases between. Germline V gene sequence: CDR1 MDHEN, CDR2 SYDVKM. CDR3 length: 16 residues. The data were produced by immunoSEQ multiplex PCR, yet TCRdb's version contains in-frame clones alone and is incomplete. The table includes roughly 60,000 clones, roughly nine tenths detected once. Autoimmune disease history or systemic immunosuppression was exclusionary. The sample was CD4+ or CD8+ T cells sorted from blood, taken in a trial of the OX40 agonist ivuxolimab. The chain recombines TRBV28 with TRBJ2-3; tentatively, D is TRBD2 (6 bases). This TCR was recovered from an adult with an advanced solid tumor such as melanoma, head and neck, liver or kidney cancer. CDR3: CASSFQGAGPLDTQYF. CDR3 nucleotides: TGTGCCAGCAGTTTCCAGGGAGCGGGCCCTTTGGATACGCAGTATTTT.